Below are 25 T cell receptor beta chains sequenced from a single sample in a study of T cells in Graves' hyperthyroidism and ophthalmopathy. Amplification targeted TCR beta CDR3 regions from RNA transcripts. HTBI primers drove first-round RT-PCR of the TCR CDR3. TCRdb fed the multiplex PCR reads into MiXCR, producing one record per CDR3 protein. The data show about 300,000 distinct CDR3 sequences, roughly 17% seen once. Sequencing input: blood. The receptors come from a young man with Graves' hyperthyroidism.

This clonotype has just a few counts. The chain has TRBV5-5 and TRBJ1-6; D is unclear. The CDR3 is 14 amino acids. V dropped 0 bases and J dropped 7 bases, with 8 bases sitting between them. The germline CDR1 and CDR2 sequences are SGHKS and YYEKEE (reference sequence). CDR3 loop: CASSLGPQNSPLHF. CDR3 nucleotide sequence: TGTGCCAGCAGCTTGGGACCCCAAAATTCACCCCTCCACTTT.

The count of this clonotype is one. The chain employs TRBV15 and TRBJ2-7, with D maybe TRBD2 (5 bases). V lost 0 bases to trimming and J lost 3 bases, with 15 bases between them. The CDR3 loop spans 16 amino acids. Germline V gene lookup returns CDR1 LNHNV and CDR2 YYDKDF (reference sequence). In DNA, the CDR3 is TGTGCCACCAGCAGAGAGAGGGATCGGTTCAGCTACGAGCAGTACTTC. It specifies CATSRERDRFSYEQYF.

This clonotype was recorded at least ten times. CDR3: CAWRFSGELFF. Written as DNA, the CDR3 is TGTGCCTGGAGATTTTCCGGGGAGCTGTTTTTT. This rearrangement joins TRBV30 to TRBJ2-2; no clear D gene. CDR3 size: 11 residues. V was shortened by 3 bases and J by 6 bases, with 5 bases between the two germline ends. Germline loops: CDR1 GTSNPN, CDR2 SVGIG (reference sequence). Together with reference TRBV30 and TRBJ2-2, the CDR3 gives the full variable domain: SQTIHQWPATLVQPVGSPLSLECTVEGTSNPNLYWYRQAAGRGLQLLFYSVGIGQISSEVPQNLSASRPQDRQFILSSKKLLLSDSGFYLCAWRFSGELFFGEGSRLTVL.

This clonotype has at least ten counts. This chain links TRBV2 with TRBJ1-6, with TRBD1 matching 7 bases. The germline gives CDR1 SNHLY, CDR2 FYNNEI. J gave up 9 bases and V 3 bases, and 11 bases lay outside the gene matches. This CDR3 comprises 16 residues. Here the CDR3 DNA reads TGTGCCAGCAGTGAGGCCCACAGGGGTGGTAGTTCACCCCTCCACTTT. Protein product: CASSEAHRGGSSPLHF.

The rearrangement uses TRBV10-1 and TRBJ2-1, with D unresolved. Trimming removed 3 bases at V and 5 bases at J, with 8 bases between. The germline V gene encodes CDR1 WNHNN and CDR2 SYGVQD (reference sequence). The CDR3 consists of 13 residues. The CDR3 coding sequence is TGCGCCAGCAGTGACCCGAACAACAATGAGCAGTTCTTC. Residues: CASSDPNNNEQFF.

This clonotype was observed a few times. The chain carries TRBV12-3 or TRBV12-4 and TRBJ1-6, with unresolved D. The CDR3 loop spans 14 amino acids. V gave up 0 bases and J gave up 6 bases, with 6 bases separating them. The CDR3 region is CASSLAVSNSPLHF. The CDR3, as DNA: TGTGCCAGCAGTTTAGCAGTATCTAATTCACCCCTCCACTTT.

This clonotype was picked up many times. The chain couples TRBV19 to TRBJ1-4, with D perhaps TRBD1 (5 bases). The CDR3 is 15 residues long. The germline gives CDR1 LNHDA, CDR2 SQIVND (reference sequence). Trimming removed 2 bases at V and 8 bases at J, with 15 bases between. CDR3 amino acids: CASSIRGREGEKLFF. The CDR3 region has the DNA TGTGCCAGTAGTATACGCGGCAGGGAGGGGGAAAAACTGTTTTTT.

The chain recombines TRBV12-3 or TRBV12-4 with TRBJ2-4; D is possibly TRBD2 (5 bases). The CDR3 extends over 14 amino acids. Deletions cut 6 bases from V and 1 base from J, with 10 bases between. This CDR3 is CASRALAAKNIQYF. As DNA, the CDR3 is TGTGCCAGCAGAGCCCTAGCCGCCAAAAACATTCAGTACTTC.

Ten or more counts support this clonotype. The chain carries TRBV10-3 and TRBJ2-5; TRBD1 agrees at 9 bases. Losses at the gene ends were 10 bases for V and 5 bases for J; bases not matched to a gene: 8. The CDR3 runs to 13 residues. Germline CDR1 is ENHRY and CDR2 is SYGVKD. DNA of the CDR3: TGTGCCACTTCGGGGACAGGGTCGGAGACCCAGTACTTC. This codes for CATSGTGSETQYF.

V and J are TRBV7-3 and TRBJ2-5; D remains unclear. Trimming shortened V by 5 bases and J by 5 bases, and 15 bases separated the two germline ends. The CDR3 is made up of 14 amino acids. Per germline, CDR1 SGHTA and CDR2 FQGTGA. CDR3 nucleotides: TGTGCCAGCAGCCCCAACCTCGTGTCGGAGACCCAGTACTTC. Its translation is CASSPNLVSETQYF. Using reference TRBV7-3 and TRBJ2-5 for the parts outside the CDR3, the full variable domain is GAGVSQTPSNKVTEKGKYVELRCDPISGHTALYWYRQSLGQGPEFLIYFQGTGAADDSGLPNDRFFAVRPEGSVSTLKIQRTERGDSAVYLCASSPNLVSETQYFGPGTRLLVL.

The J gene is TRBJ2-3, the V gene TRBV5-1; possible D gene TRBD2, 6 bases. This CDR3 contains 18 residues. Germline V gene lookup returns CDR1 SGHRS and CDR2 YFSETQ. Trimming removed 4 bases from V and 3 bases from J, with 24 bases in between. The CDR3 DNA reads TGCGCCAGCAGCCCCGACGGTCTACTGGCTAGCGCAACAGATACGCAGTATTTT. Its protein product is CASSPDGLLASATDTQYF.

There are many counts of this clonotype. This chain's CDR3 is CASSPQTPNTEAFF. DNA for the CDR3: TGTGCCAGCAGTCCTCAGACCCCGAACACTGAAGCTTTCTTT. The V gene is TRBV27, the J gene TRBJ1-1; D not certain. CDR3 size: 14 residues. Per the germline V gene, CDR1 is MNHEY and CDR2 is SMNVEV (reference sequence). Trimming pared 5 bases from V and 1 base from J, leaving 11 bases between.

This clonotype was recorded many times. The gene calls are TRBV11-3 and TRBJ1-1, with a possible D match to TRBD1 (5 bases). CDR1 is SGHNT and CDR2 is YENEEA in the germline V gene. This CDR3 is 14 amino acids long. V lost 5 bases, J lost 4 bases, and 14 bases lay in between. The CDR3 nucleotides are TGTGCCAGCAGCCCAACCGGACACCGCACTGAAGCTTTCTTT. This gives the protein CASSPTGHRTEAFF.

The genes are TRBV6-2 or TRBV6-3 and TRBJ2-1; TRBD1 matches 9 bases. The germline gives CDR1 MNHEY, CDR2 SVGEGT. With V trimmed by 7 bases and J by 4 bases, 11 bases remained unmatched. This CDR3 has 16 amino acids. CDR3: CASNLQGADNYNEQFF. The CDR3 nucleotides read TGTGCCAGCAACCTACAGGGGGCAGACAATTACAATGAGCAGTTCTTC.

This clonotype has just a few counts. This rearrangement joins TRBV12-3 or TRBV12-4 to TRBJ1-2, with 8 bases identical to TRBD1. V trimming: 3 bases; J trimming: 4 bases; junction bases outside the gene matches: 7. This CDR3 is 15 amino acids long. This chain's CDR3 is CASSFLQTGGYGYTF. The CDR3 DNA is TGTGCCAGCAGTTTCTTACAAACAGGGGGCTATGGCTACACCTTC.

The sample holds a few counts of this clonotype. The chain recombines TRBV7-9 with TRBJ2-3; D is undetermined. Germline V lookup: CDR1 SEHNR, CDR2 FQNEAQ (reference sequence). V lost 11 bases to trimming and J lost 0 bases, with 9 bases between them. There are 12 residues in the CDR3. This chain's CDR3 is CAAGRSTDTQYF. In DNA form, the CDR3 reads TGTGCCGCTGGGCGGAGCACAGATACGCAGTATTTT.

This clonotype came up many times. The chain couples TRBV2 to TRBJ2-5; no firm D call. V lost 8 bases to trimming and J lost 3 bases, with 10 bases between them. Germline V gene lookup returns CDR1 SNHLY and CDR2 FYNNEI. This CDR3 has 12 amino acids. The CDR3 DNA reads as TGTGCCAGCGGGCACCCGAAAGAGACCCAGTACTTC. This codes for CASGHPKETQYF. The whole variable domain, filled in from reference TRBV2 and TRBJ2-5, reads EPEVTQTPSHQVTQMGQEVILRCVPISNHLYFYWYRQILGQKVEFLVSFYNNEISEKSEIFDDQFSVERPDGSNFTLKIRSTKLEDSAMYFCASGHPKETQYFGPGTRLLVL.

V is TRBV9 and J is TRBJ1-2, with 7 bases lining up with TRBD1. CDR1 SGDLS and CDR2 YYNGEE come from the germline V gene. V shed 4 bases, J shed 2 bases, and the junction held 5 bases outside the gene matches. The CDR3 is 14 residues long. The CDR3 region is CASSPRGQNYGYTF. The CDR3 coding sequence is TGTGCCAGCAGCCCGAGGGGACAGAACTATGGCTACACCTTC.

This clonotype was counted many times. J is TRBJ2-7 and V is TRBV20-1; 7 nucleotides align to TRBD2. CDR1 is DFQATT, CDR2 SNEGSKA, per germline (reference sequence). This CDR3 has 14 residues. V trimming: 0 bases; J trimming: 3 bases; junction bases outside the gene matches: 5. The CDR3 nucleotides read TGCAGTGCTAGAGATGGGGAGGGAGTCTACGAGCAGTACTTC. Translation gives CSARDGEGVYEQYF.

This clonotype was observed many times. The rearrangement links TRBV20-1 to TRBJ2-5; the match to TRBD2 covers 11 bases. The CDR3 has 14 amino acids. Per the germline V gene, CDR1 is DFQATT and CDR2 is SNEGSKA (reference sequence). V shed 3 bases, J shed 4 bases, and the junction held 4 bases outside the gene matches. CDR3: CSASPGLAGETQYF. CDR3 coding DNA: TGCAGTGCTAGTCCCGGACTAGCGGGAGAGACCCAGTACTTC.

This chain uses TRBV30 with TRBJ1-2, with 7 bases aligning to TRBD1. The germline V gene encodes CDR1 GTSNPN and CDR2 SVGIG (reference sequence). With V trimmed by 6 bases and J by 7 bases, 8 bases remained unmatched. This CDR3 region has 12 residues. In DNA form, the CDR3 reads TGTGCCTGTAATACAGGGGAACGTGGCTACACCTTC. Its protein product is CACNTGERGYTF.

Ten or more counts support this clonotype. This chain's CDR3 is CASSLDIEQYF. Here the CDR3 DNA reads TGTGCCAGCAGCTTAGACATCGAGCAGTACTTC. The rearrangement uses TRBV11-2 and TRBJ2-7; D unclear. The V and J ends lost 0 bases and 6 bases respectively, with 3 bases between them. This CDR3 region has 11 residues. CDR1 SGHAT and CDR2 FQNNGV come from the germline V gene.

The V and J genes are TRBV6-7 and TRBJ2-1; D is possibly TRBD1 or TRBD2 (5 bases each). TRBV6-7 is known as an ORF, though its function is uncertain. Trimming shortened V by 6 bases and J by 8 bases, and 23 bases separated the two germline ends. The CDR3 is 16 amino acids. CDR3 nucleotides: TGTGCCAGCAGCCACGCCAGGGACGGCGGAAGCGATGAGCAGTTCTTC. Its translation is CASSHARDGGSDEQFF.

The chain has TRBV12-3 or TRBV12-4 and TRBJ2-1, with TRBD2 matching over 11 bases. This CDR3 is 16 amino acids long. After removal of 6 bases from V and 8 bases from J, the junction contained 12 bases not matched to a gene. CDR3 sequence (DNA): TGTGCCAGCAGACCCTCAACTAGCGGGAGTCGATATGAGCAGTTCTTC. Translating gives CASRPSTSGSRYEQFF.

This clonotype was seen repeatedly, ten times or more. The chain joins TRBV18 to TRBJ1-5, with 7 positions matching TRBD1. The CDR3 has 14 residues. CDR1 and CDR2 (germline): KGHSH, LQKENI. The V and J ends lost 3 bases and 4 bases, in that order; junction bases with no gene match: 3. The CDR3 here is CASSPGQPNQPQHF. The CDR3 coding sequence is TGTGCCAGCTCACCGGGACAGCCTAATCAGCCCCAGCATTTT.